The 14 T cell receptor beta chains listed next were all sequenced from one sample in a study of CD8+CD57+ T cells in acquired aplastic anemia. Genomic DNA templated the TCR beta VDJ and CDR3 profiling. TCRdb independently ran MiXCR on the reads; one entry per CDR3 protein. The sample lists roughly 180,000 distinct CDR3 sequences, 64% seen once, with roughly 50% in the top ten. The sequenced sample was sorted CD4+, CD8+, or CD8+CD57+ T cells (not recorded which) from PBMCs. The source of these receptors is a human donor with severe aplastic anemia or a healthy control (not recorded which).

This clonotype was counted a few times. J is TRBJ2-2 and V is TRBV5-1; D unclear. Germline V gene sequence: CDR1 SGHRS, CDR2 YFSETQ. The CDR3 length is 16 residues. V was clipped by 0 bases and J by 0 bases, with 9 bases between them. DNA for the CDR3: TGCGCCAGCAGCTTGGGTGGCGTCGCGAACACCGGGGAGCTGTTTTTT. Protein: CASSLGGVANTGELFF. Complete variable domain (other parts from reference TRBV5-1 and TRBJ2-2): KAGVTQTPRYLIKTRGQQVTLSCSPISGHRSVSWYQQTPGQGLQFLFEYFSETQRNKGNFPGRFSGRQFSNSRSEMNVSTLELGDSALYLCASSLGGVANTGELFFGEGSRLTVL.

This clonotype was counted a few times. The V gene is TRBV6-1, the J gene TRBJ1-1; TRBD1 aligns across 8 bases. Germline assignment: CDR1 MNHNS and CDR2 SASEGT. With 5 bases clipped from V and 1 base from J, the junction kept 3 bases outside the gene matches. The CDR3 is made up of 14 amino acids. The CDR3 nucleotides read TGTGCCAGCAGTCGGGACAGGTCGAACACTGAAGCTTTCTTT. This gives the protein CASSRDRSNTEAFF.

The genes are TRBV7-6 and TRBJ2-2; the D is unclear. The CDR3 extends over 15 amino acids. CDR1 and CDR2 from the germline V gene are SGHVS and FNYEAQ. Trimming removed 5 bases from V and 0 bases from J, with 10 bases in between. CDR3: CASSAKISNTGELFF. The CDR3 nucleotides are TGTGCCAGCAGCGCTAAGATTTCGAACACCGGGGAGCTGTTTTTT. Full variable domain (missing parts from reference TRBV7-6 and TRBJ2-2): GAGVSQSPRYKVTKRGQDVALRCDPISGHVSLYWYRQALGQGPEFLTYFNYEAQQDKSGLPNDRFSAERPEGSISTLTIQRTEQRDSAMYRCASSAKISNTGELFFGEGSRLTVL.

This clonotype was detected a few times. The V and J genes are TRBV7-8 and TRBJ2-7; 15 bases are shared with TRBD2. The germline CDR1 and CDR2 sequences are SGHVS and FQNEAQ. This CDR3 region has 14 residues. V was pared by 4 bases and J by 5 bases, with 0 bases of the junction left unmatched. The CDR3 coding sequence is TGTGCCAGCAGCTGGACTAGCGGGGGGGACGAGCAGTACTTC. Its protein is CASSWTSGGDEQYF. Full variable domain (missing parts from reference TRBV7-8 and TRBJ2-7): GAGVSQSPRYKVAKRGQDVALRCDPISGHVSLFWYQQALGQGPEFLTYFQNEAQLDKSGLPSDRFFAERPEGSVSTLKIQRTQQEDSAVYLCASSWTSGGDEQYFGPGTRLTVT.

The rearrangement uses TRBV7-6 and TRBJ2-1; 7 nucleotides align to TRBD2. The length of the CDR3 is 16 residues. Germline trimming cut 0 bases from V and 0 bases from J; bases unmatched to any gene: 2. CDR1 SGHVS and CDR2 FNYEAQ come from the germline V gene. In DNA form, the CDR3 reads TGTGCCAGCAGCTTAGCCCCGGGGGGCTCCTACAATGAGCAGTTCTTC. This codes for CASSLAPGGSYNEQFF.

This clonotype was seen more than once but under ten times. The chain joins TRBV7-9 to TRBJ2-2, with D possibly called TRBD1 or TRBD2 (6 bases each). Trimming removed 5 bases at V and 3 bases at J, with 13 bases between. This CDR3 has 15 amino acids. Germline CDR1 is SEHNR and CDR2 is FQNEAQ (reference sequence). CDR3: CASSNRGGHTGELFF. CDR3 DNA: TGTGCCAGCAGCAATCGAGGGGGGCACACCGGGGAGCTGTTTTTT.

In its sample, this clonotype was seen a few times. The chain couples TRBV20-1 to TRBJ1-6; no firm D call. Germline V lookup: CDR1 DFQATT, CDR2 SNEGSKA (reference sequence). CDR3 length equals 14 residues. The V and J ends lost 1 base and 8 bases respectively, with 12 bases between them. This CDR3 reads CSARVGMDHSPLHF. Written as DNA, the CDR3 is TGCAGTGCTAGAGTAGGGATGGACCATTCACCCCTCCACTTT.

The CDR3 bases are TGCGGAGTTGGGAGGCGGAGCTACAATGAGCAGTTCTTC. This encodes CGVGRRSYNEQFF. The rearrangement uses TRBV20-1 and TRBJ2-1; D perhaps matches TRBD2 (6 bases). The CDR3 spans 13 residues. In germline, CDR1 is DFQATT, CDR2 SNEGSKA (reference sequence).

This clonotype was observed a handful of times. CDR3 DNA sequence: TGTGCCAGCAGCCAAGCAGGGGGCCTGGGCACTGAAGCTTTCTTT. It specifies CASSQAGGLGTEAFF. The rearrangement joins TRBV4-2 to TRBJ1-1, with TRBD1 matching 8 bases. Germline V gene sequence: CDR1 LGHNA, CDR2 YNFKEQ. J lost 4 bases, V lost 1 base, and 5 bases had no gene match. The CDR3 is 15 residues long.

The chain recombines TRBV7-9 with TRBJ2-5; no clear D gene. Germline V gives CDR1 SEHNR, CDR2 FQNEAQ (reference sequence). The CDR3 extends over 13 amino acids. Between the trimmed V and J ends, which lost 8 bases and 0 bases, there was a span of 10 bases. The CDR3 region is CASLDPYQETQYF. The CDR3 DNA is TGTGCCAGCTTAGATCCGTACCAAGAGACCCAGTACTTC.

At least ten counts were recorded for this clonotype. This chain joins TRBV9 and TRBJ1-1; D uncertain. CDR1 is SGDLS, CDR2 YYNGEE, per germline. With 3 bases removed from V and 1 base from J, the gap between germline ends came to 7 bases. The CDR3 has 13 amino acids. CDR3 in DNA: TGTGCCAGCAGCGGAGGCCCGAACACTGAAGCTTTCTTT. Its translation: CASSGGPNTEAFF.

This clonotype appeared many times. This rearrangement joins TRBV5-8 to TRBJ2-7; D is unresolved. The germline V and J ends were trimmed by 2 bases and 2 bases, with 8 bases remaining between them. Per the germline V gene, CDR1 is SGHTS and CDR2 is YDEGEE. The CDR3 has 13 residues. The CDR3 loop reads CASSLGPTYEQYF. In nucleotides, the CDR3 is TGTGCCAGCAGCTTAGGACCGACCTACGAGCAGTACTTC.

The rearrangement uses TRBV7-8 and TRBJ2-7, with D uncertain. There are 12 residues in the CDR3. V was cut by 0 bases and J by 5 bases, with 5 bases left in between. CDR1 and CDR2 (germline): SGHVS, FQNEAQ. The chain's CDR3 is CASSLAVHEQYF. In DNA, the CDR3 is TGTGCCAGCAGCTTAGCGGTCCACGAGCAGTACTTC.

The rearrangement links TRBV20-1 to TRBJ1-4; 11 bases line up with TRBD1. Germline CDR1 DFQATT, CDR2 SNEGSKA (reference sequence). CDR3 size: 17 residues. After removal of 4 bases from V and 5 bases from J, the junction contained 12 bases not matched to a gene. The CDR3 DNA is TGCAGTGCTACTCCGGGACAGGGGGGCCCCTACAATGAAAAACTGTTTTTT. Translation gives CSATPGQGGPYNEKLFF.